What follows are 3 T cell receptor beta chains derived from one specimen sequenced in a study of blood T cell repertoires in COVID-19. Assay used: immunoSEQ multiplex PCR; TCRdb lists only in-frame clones, some missing. The sample includes some 120,000 clones, 88% of them seen just once. The sample consisted of peripheral blood. The receptors stem from a man between 50 and 59 years old with acute or convalescent COVID-19.

The genes are TRBV12-3 or TRBV12-4 and TRBJ1-6; D remains unclear. This CDR3 is 13 amino acids long. The V gene lost 3 bases and the J gene lost 6 bases, with 6 bases spanning the gap. The CDR3 region has the DNA TGTGCCAGCAGTTTTAGCTCTAATTCACCCCTCCACTTT. It yields the protein CASSFSSNSPLHF.

The chain links TRBV6-5 to TRBJ1-3; perhaps TRBD1 as D (5 bases). The germline CDR1 and CDR2 sequences are MNHEY and SVGAGI. Trimming took 4 bases from V and 2 from J, leaving 12 bases between them. The CDR3 sequence is 15 residues long. In nucleotides, the CDR3 is TGTGCCAGCAGTTCACCAGGGCCGACTGGAAACACCATATATTTT. It encodes CASSSPGPTGNTIYF.

This clone has only a few counts. The CDR3 is CASTDPRGDYTF. The CDR3 DNA sequence: TGTGCCAGCACCGATCCCAGGGGTGACTACACCTTC. V gene TRBV16 combines with J gene TRBJ1-2; D perhaps matches TRBD1 (6 bases). Between the trimmed V and J ends, which lost 7 bases and 10 bases, there was a span of 16 bases. Per germline, CDR1 KGHSY and CDR2 FQNENV. This CDR3 is built from 12 residues.